One and the same sample provided the 21 T cell receptor beta chains below, sequenced in a study of T cell responses to AZD1222 COVID-19 vaccine. The repertoire was sequenced with immunoSEQ multiplex PCR; TCRdb's copy has only in-frame clones and lacks some. The data contain roughly 120,000 clones, about 90% of them seen just once; the ten biggest clones take up roughly 13%. The sample was peripheral blood, taken on day 0 of AZD1222 vaccination. Receptors were obtained from an adult in good health.

This clone was seen a single time. V is TRBV4-1 and J is TRBJ1-1; D unclear. CDR3 length: 13 amino acids. Trimming took 1 base from V and 6 from J, leaving 9 bases between them. CDR1 is MGHRA, CDR2 YSYEKL, per germline. CDR3 sequence (DNA): TGCGCCAGCAGCCAAGTGGTGGGATCTGAAGCTTTCTTT. The encoded protein is CASSQVVGSEAFF.

The V call is TRBV5-1, the J call TRBJ1-3; D possibly corresponds to TRBD1 (5 bases). Deletions cut 4 bases from V and 3 bases from J, with 17 bases between. This CDR3 has 16 residues. Germline values: CDR1 SGHRS, CDR2 YFSETQ. CDR3 nucleotide sequence: TGCGCCAGCAGCCCGGAACCGGGGGGAAGTGGAAACACCATATATTTT. This codes for CASSPEPGGSGNTIYF.

This clone is a singleton in its sample. The CDR3 region has the DNA TGTGCCAGCAGCGTGGAAGCGGGGACCTACGAGCAGTACTTC. This codes for CASSVEAGTYEQYF. The genes are TRBV9 and TRBJ2-7; 7 nucleotides align to TRBD2. The CDR3 consists of 14 residues. Germline V gives CDR1 SGDLS, CDR2 YYNGEE. V gave up 2 bases and J gave up 2 bases; unmatched junction bases: 4.

The chain is built from TRBV27 and TRBJ1-2; 8 bases are shared with TRBD1. CDR3 length: 14 amino acids. The germline V gene has CDR1 MNHEY and CDR2 SMNVEV (reference sequence). V was clipped by 6 bases and J by 8 bases; unmatched bases: 11. As DNA, the CDR3 is TGTGCCAGCAGCCCAGGGGGCCAGGTGAGAGGCTACACCTTC. Translated: CASSPGGQVRGYTF.

The rearrangement uses TRBV5-1 and TRBJ1-3; D perhaps matches TRBD1 (5 bases). Trimming shortened V by 6 bases and J by 2 bases, and 9 bases separated the two germline ends. Germline CDR1 and CDR2: SGHRS and YFSETQ. This CDR3 region has 13 residues. CDR3 bases: TGCGCCAGCAAGTGGGGCCCTGGAAACACCATATATTTT. Its translation is CASKWGPGNTIYF. Variable domain in full (rest from reference TRBV5-1 and TRBJ1-3): KAGVTQTPRYLIKTRGQQVTLSCSPISGHRSVSWYQQTPGQGLQFLFEYFSETQRNKGNFPGRFSGRQFSNSRSEMNVSTLELGDSALYLCASKWGPGNTIYFGEGSWLTVV.

This rearrangement joins TRBV29-1 to TRBJ2-7; D possibly uses TRBD1 or TRBD2 (5 bases each). This CDR3 comprises 10 residues. CDR1 SQVTM and CDR2 ANQGSEA come from the germline V gene. Trimming removed 6 bases at V and 10 bases at J, with 13 bases between. CDR3 bases: TGCAGCGTCCGCGACAGACTACAGTACTTC. Its protein is CSVRDRLQYF.

This rearrangement joins TRBV28 to TRBJ1-5; D remains unclear. The germline V gene has CDR1 MDHEN and CDR2 SYDVKM. V was pared by 7 bases and J by 6 bases, with 10 bases between. The length of the CDR3 is 12 residues. As DNA, the CDR3 is TGTGCCAGCAATCCTCACGGTCAGCCCCAGCATTTT. Its translation: CASNPHGQPQHF.

J is TRBJ1-2 and V is TRBV27, with a tentative D call TRBD1 (5 bases). The CDR3 is made up of 14 amino acids. Germline assignment: CDR1 MNHEY and CDR2 SMNVEV (reference sequence). With 5 bases removed from V and 5 bases from J, the gap between germline ends came to 15 bases. The CDR3: CASSPIGGNYGYTF. In nucleotides, the CDR3 is TGTGCCAGCAGTCCCATTGGGGGAAATTATGGCTACACCTTC.

V and J are TRBV5-1 and TRBJ2-5; no clear D gene. CDR1 is SGHRS, CDR2 YFSETQ, per germline. The CDR3 length is 14 residues. The V gene lost 4 bases and the J gene lost 5 bases, with 15 bases spanning the gap. The CDR3 bases are TGCGCCAGCAGCGGGTACCAACACTCGGAGACCCAGTACTTC. Translating it yields CASSGYQHSETQYF.

The rearrangement joins TRBV27 to TRBJ2-1, with D possibly being TRBD2 (6 bases). The CDR3 loop spans 15 amino acids. V was clipped by 7 bases and J by 0 bases, with 13 bases between them. Germline V gene sequence: CDR1 MNHEY, CDR2 SMNVEV (reference sequence). The CDR3 spells CASKPRGGSYNEQFF. In DNA, the CDR3 is TGTGCCAGCAAGCCGCGGGGAGGCTCCTACAATGAGCAGTTCTTC.

A single count supports this clone. The rearrangement uses TRBV7-8 and TRBJ1-2, with D tentatively TRBD1 (5 bases). This CDR3 spans 18 amino acids. Trimming pared 1 base from V and 5 bases from J, leaving 23 bases between. CDR1 and CDR2 (germline): SGHVS, FQNEAQ. The CDR3 is CASSLGLLRGRQLYGYTF. The CDR3, as DNA: TGTGCCAGCAGCTTAGGGTTGCTAAGGGGCAGGCAACTATATGGCTACACCTTC.

The rearrangement joins TRBV14 to TRBJ2-1; unclear D gene. Trimming took 1 base from V and 7 from J, leaving 11 bases between them. CDR3 length equals 14 residues. Per germline, CDR1 SGHDN and CDR2 FVKESK. The CDR3 nucleotides read TGTGCCAGCAGCCAAGCTAACTATCTAAATGAGCAGTTCTTC. This codes for CASSQANYLNEQFF.

The J gene is TRBJ1-1, the V gene TRBV2, with D possibly being TRBD1 (5 bases). The CDR3 is 13 residues long. V lost 7 bases and J lost 4, with 13 bases in between. CDR1 and CDR2 (germline): SNHLY, FYNNEI. The CDR3 DNA follows: TGTGCCAGCACTGGGGCCTGGGGCACTGAAGCTTTCTTT. Its protein is CASTGAWGTEAFF.

The rearrangement uses TRBV18 and TRBJ2-3; 9 bases are a match to TRBD1. This CDR3 has 16 amino acids. The germline gives CDR1 KGHSH, CDR2 LQKENI. The junction had 13 bases not matched to a gene; V was cut back by 5 bases and J by 7 bases. The CDR3 coding sequence is TGTGCCAGCTCAGGTTCCGGGACAGGGACAGGGAATACGCAGTATTTT. Amino acids: CASSGSGTGTGNTQYF.

V is TRBV6-6 and J is TRBJ2-1, with D uncertain. Germline V gene lookup returns CDR1 MNHNY and CDR2 SVGAGI (reference sequence). The germline V and J ends were trimmed by 4 bases and 9 bases, with 16 bases remaining between them. The CDR3 has 14 residues. For the CDR3, the DNA is TGTGCCAGCAGTTCATCCCAGTTTGGAACTGAGCAGTTCTTC. This codes for CASSSSQFGTEQFF.

The chain is built from TRBV7-9 and TRBJ1-6; the D gene is possibly TRBD1 (5 bases). The CDR3 contains 13 residues. CDR1 is SEHNR, CDR2 FQNEAQ, per germline (reference sequence). The V end was cut by 4 bases, the J end by 8 bases, with 9 bases between. The CDR3 region is CASSYQQDSPLHF. The CDR3 region has the DNA TGTGCCAGCAGCTACCAACAGGATTCACCCCTCCACTTT.

The chain is built from TRBV2 and TRBJ2-3; maybe TRBD2 (5 bases). Germline values: CDR1 SNHLY, CDR2 FYNNEI. The V gene lost 2 bases and the J gene lost 4 bases, with 10 bases spanning the gap. This CDR3 has 14 amino acids. The CDR3 DNA reads as TGTGCCAGCAGTGAAACTAGTAATCCAGATACGCAGTATTTT. Amino acid sequence: CASSETSNPDTQYF.

This sequence joins TRBV6-1 and TRBJ1-6; D ambiguous. Per the germline V gene, CDR1 is MNHNS and CDR2 is SASEGT. Trimming stripped 6 bases from V and 7 bases from J, with 4 bases between. The CDR3 totals 11 residues. The chain's CDR3 is CASSLNSPLHF. CDR3 in DNA: TGTGCCAGCAGCCTAAATTCACCCCTCCACTTT.

The chain has TRBV18 and TRBJ1-5; 7 nucleotides line up with TRBD1. J lost 1 base, V lost 1 base, and 10 bases had no gene match. The germline gives CDR1 KGHSH, CDR2 LQKENI. CDR3 length: 18 amino acids. The CDR3 loop is CASSPRGQDSLSNQPQHF. CDR3 DNA: TGTGCCAGCTCACCACGAGGACAGGACTCCTTAAGCAATCAGCCCCAGCATTTT.

J is TRBJ1-6 and V is TRBV4-3, with D unclear. This CDR3 region has 16 residues. Per the germline V gene, CDR1 is LGHNA and CDR2 is YSLEER. V was cut by 0 bases and J by 10 bases, with 16 bases left in between. The CDR3 region is CASSQDDSRGGSPLHF. DNA of the CDR3: TGCGCCAGCAGCCAAGATGATTCACGGGGTGGCTCACCCCTCCACTTT.

Comment on this clone: The sample contains more than one DNA sequence encoding this CDR3. CDR3 bases: TGTGCCAGCAGCCACGGGCTTTCCTCTGGAAACACCATATATTTT. Encoded protein: CASSHGLSSGNTIYF. The rearrangement joins TRBV3-1 (or the pseudogene TRBV3-2) to TRBJ1-3, with D hard to call. V lost 3 bases and J lost 0, with 9 bases in between. Germline values: CDR1 LGHDT, CDR2 YNNKEL (reference sequence). The CDR3 is made up of 15 amino acids.